The next 24 T cell receptor beta chains were all read from a single sample in a study of blood T cell repertoires in COVID-19. Data came from immunoSEQ multiplex PCR; TCRdb stores just in-frame clones and leaves some out. The repertoire holds just over 150,000 clones, 75% to 85% seen once, with over 0.5% in the top ten. Material for sequencing was peripheral blood. These receptors were obtained from a man aged 60 to 69 with acute or convalescent COVID-19.

The J gene is TRBJ1-2, the V gene TRBV19; D is unclear. This CDR3 is 13 amino acids long. V was clipped by 5 bases and J by 1 base, with 8 bases between them. Germline loops: CDR1 LNHDA, CDR2 SQIVND (reference sequence). This CDR3 reads CASSLAGNYGYTF. CDR3 sequence (DNA): TGTGCCAGTAGTCTTGCCGGTAACTATGGCTACACCTTC.

This chain joins TRBV25-1 and TRBJ1-2; 8 nucleotides agree with TRBD1. Germline lookup yields CDR1 MGHDK and CDR2 SYGVNS. V lost 11 bases to trimming and J lost 8 bases; unmatched junction nucleotides: 16. This CDR3 is 14 amino acids long. CDR3 nucleotides: TGTGCCTCCAAATCTCCGGGACAGGACGTCGGCTACACCTTC. Translation: CASKSPGQDVGYTF.

V and J are TRBV3-1 (or the pseudogene TRBV3-2) and TRBJ2-1; D gene ambiguous. Trimming left V 3 bases short and J 2 bases short, with 11 bases between. Germline CDR1 reads LGHDT; CDR2 reads YNNKEL (reference sequence). The CDR3 runs to 15 residues. CDR3 nucleotide sequence: TGTGCCAGCAGCCAGGGCGCTCCTACCTACAATGAGCAGTTCTTC. It yields the protein CASSQGAPTYNEQFF.

This clone was counted a single time. The chain couples TRBV19 to TRBJ2-7, with D possibly being TRBD2 (5 bases). V dropped 5 bases and J dropped 6 bases, with 11 bases sitting between them. Germline CDR1 is LNHDA and CDR2 is SQIVND (reference sequence). The CDR3 totals 12 residues. The CDR3 nucleotides read TGTGCCAGTAGTCATTTAGGGAGCGAGCAGTACTTC. Its translation: CASSHLGSEQYF. The full variable domain, in which reference TRBV19 and TRBJ2-7 provide the parts outside the CDR3, is DGGITQSPKYLFRKEGQNVTLSCEQNLNHDAMYWYRQDPGQGLRLIYYSQIVNDFQKGDIAEGYSVSREKKESFPLTVTSAQKNPTAFYLCASSHLGSEQYFGPGTRLTVT.

In this sample, this clone turned up once. The genes are TRBV7-2 and TRBJ2-7, with 7 bases that match TRBD2. Trimming removed 0 bases from V and 3 bases from J; junction bases left unmatched: 11. This CDR3 contains 17 residues. Looked up from germline, CDR1 is SGHTA and CDR2 is FQGNSA. The chain's CDR3 is CASSLAAIGGRSYEQYF. The CDR3 nucleotides are TGTGCCAGCAGCTTAGCGGCCATTGGCGGGAGAAGCTACGAGCAGTACTTC.

The V gene is TRBV28, the J gene TRBJ1-5; tentatively, D is TRBD1 (5 bases). Per germline, CDR1 MDHEN and CDR2 SYDVKM. V was trimmed by 9 bases and J by 0 bases, leaving 12 bases between them. This CDR3 spans 14 amino acids. This chain's CDR3 is CASRDSLSNQPQHF. The CDR3 DNA sequence: TGTGCCAGTCGGGACTCCCTTAGCAATCAGCCCCAGCATTTT.

The chain links TRBV29-1 to TRBJ1-2; unclear D gene. The CDR3 loop spans 11 amino acids. V lost 4 bases and J lost 8, with 11 bases in between. Germline V gene sequence: CDR1 SQVTM, CDR2 ANQGSEA. The CDR3 nucleotides are TGCAGCGTTGGGGAGGCCGGGGGCTACACCTTC. Its translation: CSVGEAGGYTF.

This chain uses TRBV5-5 with TRBJ2-3, with 8 bases identical to TRBD1. Per the germline V gene, CDR1 is SGHKS and CDR2 is YYEKEE (reference sequence). Trimming took 3 bases from V and 1 from J; bases not matched to a gene: 10. The CDR3 spans 17 residues. In DNA, the CDR3 is TGTGCCAGCAGCTCCAGCCTGGGACAGGTCCGCACAGATACGCAGTATTTT. This codes for CASSSSLGQVRTDTQYF.

The chain has TRBV5-1 and TRBJ2-7; D is possibly TRBD2 (5 bases). Looked up from germline, CDR1 is SGHRS and CDR2 is YFSETQ. The CDR3 totals 14 residues. The V end lost 6 bases, the J end lost 5 bases, and 18 bases lay between the germline ends. CDR3 sequence: CASMLFTGSDEQYF. CDR3 sequence (DNA): TGCGCCAGCATGCTTTTTACGGGGAGCGACGAGCAGTACTTC.

This clone was seen at least ten times. The rearrangement uses TRBV7-3 and TRBJ2-7; 7 nucleotides match TRBD1. Germline values: CDR1 SGHTA, CDR2 FQGTGA. The CDR3 spans 13 residues. V was pared by 2 bases and J by 6 bases, with 4 bases of the junction left unmatched. CDR3 region: CASSLSNRGEQYF. The CDR3 bases are TGTGCCAGCAGCTTATCAAACAGGGGCGAGCAGTACTTC.

This chain connects TRBV5-5 to TRBJ1-1, with D possibly TRBD1 on 5 matching bases. This CDR3 spans 12 amino acids. Trimming shortened V by 7 bases and J by 8 bases, and 15 bases separated the two germline ends. CDR1 is SGHKS, CDR2 YYEKEE, per germline (reference sequence). CDR3 DNA sequence: TGTGCCAGCGGAGGGCGGCGGGGGGAAGCTTTCTTT. It translates to CASGGRRGEAFF.

CDR3 sequence: CASSRTGDYGYTF. CDR3 nucleotide sequence: TGTGCCAGTAGTAGGACAGGGGACTATGGCTACACCTTC. V and J are TRBV19 and TRBJ1-2, with 9 positions matching TRBD1. CDR1 and CDR2 (germline): LNHDA, SQIVND (reference sequence). J was trimmed by 3 bases and V by 4 bases; bases with no gene match: 0. This CDR3 is built from 13 residues.

The V and J genes are TRBV3-1 (or the pseudogene TRBV3-2) and TRBJ2-7, with D maybe TRBD2 (5 bases). Trimming took 4 bases from V and 9 from J, leaving 10 bases between them. CDR1 is LGHDT and CDR2 is YNNKEL in the germline V gene (reference sequence). The CDR3 contains 11 residues. CDR3 coding DNA: TGTGCCAGCAGCCCAGGCCGGGGGCAGTACTTC. Its protein product is CASSPGRGQYF.

This clone came up a few times. The rearrangement links TRBV5-1 to TRBJ1-1; D is undetermined. The CDR3 totals 16 residues. Germline V gene lookup returns CDR1 SGHRS and CDR2 YFSETQ. Trimming pared 3 bases from V and 0 bases from J, leaving 15 bases between. The CDR3 region has the DNA TGCGCCAGCAGCTCCCCCCGACATAAACTGAACACTGAAGCTTTCTTT. Protein product: CASSSPRHKLNTEAFF.

The chain joins TRBV4-2 to TRBJ1-2, with D tentatively TRBD1 (6 bases). With 2 bases removed from V and 2 bases from J, the gap between germline ends came to 12 bases. The CDR3 covers 15 residues. Germline CDR1 is LGHNA and CDR2 is YNFKEQ. CDR3 coding DNA: TGTGCCAGCAGCCAACCCGGGCAGGGGAACTATGGCTACACCTTC. It is translated as CASSQPGQGNYGYTF.

This clone came up once. V usage is TRBV5-1 and J usage is TRBJ2-1, with 10 positions matching TRBD2. Per the germline V gene, CDR1 is SGHRS and CDR2 is YFSETQ. There are 18 residues in the CDR3. After removal of 3 bases from V and 3 bases from J, the junction contained 12 bases not matched to a gene. The CDR3 bases are TGCGCCAGCAGCTGGGGGACTAGCGCTGGTGTTTTCTACAATGAGCAGTTCTTC. Residues: CASSWGTSAGVFYNEQFF. The entire variable domain, with the rest obtained from reference TRBV5-1 and TRBJ2-1, is as follows: KAGVTQTPRYLIKTRGQQVTLSCSPISGHRSVSWYQQTPGQGLQFLFEYFSETQRNKGNFPGRFSGRQFSNSRSEMNVSTLELGDSALYLCASSWGTSAGVFYNEQFFGPGTRLTVL.

The chain joins TRBV18 to TRBJ1-3; 9 bases match TRBD1. The length of the CDR3 is 16 residues. The V segment lost 4 bases and the J segment 2 bases; nucleotides outside the gene matches: 6. Per germline, CDR1 KGHSH and CDR2 LQKENI. CDR3 in DNA: TGTGCCAGCTCACAGGACAGGGGTGGTACTGGAAACACCATATATTTT. This encodes CASSQDRGGTGNTIYF.

The rearrangement links TRBV7-8 to TRBJ1-2; D unclear. Germline assignment: CDR1 SGHVS and CDR2 FQNEAQ. This CDR3 is built from 15 residues. Trimming stripped 5 bases from V and 1 base from J, with 14 bases between. The CDR3 bases are TGTGCCAGCAGCCGAGGCGGAGGTGGTAACTATGGCTACACCTTC. Protein: CASSRGGGGNYGYTF.

This chain uses TRBV3-1 (or the pseudogene TRBV3-2) with TRBJ1-5; D remains unclear. The CDR3 runs to 16 residues. The V and J ends lost 1 base and 0 bases respectively, with 10 bases between them. Germline V gene lookup returns CDR1 LGHDT and CDR2 YNNKEL (reference sequence). CDR3 DNA: TGTGCCAGCAGCCAAGCGGCAACAGCTAGCAATCAGCCCCAGCATTTT. Protein: CASSQAATASNQPQHF.

This clone was counted at least ten times. The chain recombines TRBV27 with TRBJ1-2; TRBD1 is a possible D gene (5 bases). The CDR3 loop spans 13 amino acids. Trimming stripped 8 bases from V and 4 bases from J, with 14 bases between. CDR1 MNHEY and CDR2 SMNVEV come from the germline V gene (reference sequence). CDR3 bases: TGTGCCAGCGCGGGGGGGTCGCGCTATGGCTACACCTTC. It is translated as CASAGGSRYGYTF.

The chain uses TRBV5-1 and TRBJ2-5, with D possibly matching TRBD1 (6 bases). The CDR3 length is 15 residues. Trimming took 2 bases from V and 1 from J, leaving 12 bases between them. Looked up from germline, CDR1 is SGHRS and CDR2 is YFSETQ. The CDR3 sequence: CASSLLTGPQETQYF. Here the CDR3 DNA reads TGCGCCAGCAGCTTACTAACAGGGCCCCAAGAGACCCAGTACTTC.

The chain has TRBV4-3 and TRBJ2-7; D is perhaps TRBD1 (6 bases). V shed 0 bases and J shed 6 bases, with 18 bases lying between them. The CDR3 has 16 amino acids. Per germline, CDR1 LGHNA and CDR2 YSLEER. The CDR3 spells CASSQDQGPLWVEQYF. The CDR3 bases are TGCGCCAGCAGCCAAGATCAGGGGCCGCTCTGGGTCGAGCAGTACTTC.

V gene TRBV4-1 combines with J gene TRBJ2-2, with 8 bases matching TRBD1. Germline CDR1 is MGHRA and CDR2 is YSYEKL. J gave up 8 bases and V 3 bases, and 14 bases lay outside the gene matches. The CDR3 consists of 17 residues. CDR3 residues: CASSQGSARGRSGELFF. The CDR3 DNA reads as TGCGCCAGCAGCCAGGGGTCTGCCAGGGGGCGATCTGGGGAGCTGTTTTTT.

J is TRBJ2-1 and V is TRBV7-3, with D perhaps TRBD2 (6 bases). CDR1 and CDR2 from the germline V gene are SGHTA and FQGTGA. The CDR3 is 13 residues long. V was cut by 5 bases and J by 5 bases, with 10 bases left in between. CDR3 amino acids: CASSLGTHNEQFF. For the CDR3, the DNA is TGTGCCAGCAGCCTGGGGACTCACAATGAGCAGTTCTTC.